The table lists the clone carrying this T cell receptor beta chain with a few counts. What it binds is unknown. The CDR3 loop spans 13 amino acids. Germline assignment: CDR1 MNHEY and CDR2 SMNVEV (reference sequence). Trimming removed 4 bases at V and 3 bases at J, with 10 bases between. These data originate in a study of identical twins. Study-wide points: Within monozygotic twins, out-of-frame TCR alpha sharing was underestimated by the models.

TCRdb fed the 5' RACE reads into MiXCR, producing one record per CDR3 protein. The sample consists of 1.5 million to 2 million distinct CDR3 sequences, less than 35% of them appearing once. J is TRBJ2-7 and V is TRBV27; tentative D call: TRBD1 (5 bases). The sequenced sample consisted of cord blood. The receptor was derived from a newborn girl in good health. The CDR3 protein is CASSWMGHYEQYF. The CDR3 DNA sequence: TGTGCCAGCAGTTGGATGGGGCACTACGAGCAGTACTTC.